This T cell receptor beta chain originates from a study of T cell responses to AZD1222 COVID-19 vaccine. V was clipped by 0 bases and J by 8 bases; unmatched bases: 16. The CDR3 has 18 residues. Germline CDR1 reads ENHRY; CDR2 reads SYGVKD. Profiling relied on immunoSEQ multiplex PCR, and the TCRdb table lists in-frame clones only, not all of them. The sample holds about 100,000 clones, approximately 87% seen once. In this sample, this clone turned up once. The receptor comes from an adult in good health. The V gene is TRBV10-3, the J gene TRBJ1-2, with 9 positions matching TRBD1. Sequences were derived from peripheral blood, sampled on day 0 of AZD1222 vaccination. In DNA, the CDR3 is TGTGCCATCAGTGAGTCCGGGACAGGGACTGGTAGTGAGATGGGCTACACCTTC. Its protein product is CAISESGTGTGSEMGYTF.